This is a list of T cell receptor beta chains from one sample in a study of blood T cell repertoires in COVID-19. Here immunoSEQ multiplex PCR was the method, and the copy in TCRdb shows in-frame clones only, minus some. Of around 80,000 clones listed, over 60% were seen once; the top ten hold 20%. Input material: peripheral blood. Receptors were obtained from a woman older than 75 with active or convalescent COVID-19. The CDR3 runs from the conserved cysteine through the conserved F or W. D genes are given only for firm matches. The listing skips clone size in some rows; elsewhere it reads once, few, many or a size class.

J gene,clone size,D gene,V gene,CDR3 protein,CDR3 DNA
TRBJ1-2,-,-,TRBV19,CASSPDSNYGYTF,TGTGCCAGTAGCCCAGACAGTAACTATGGCTACACCTTC
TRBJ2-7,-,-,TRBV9,CASSPTPESSYEQYF,TGTGCCAGCAGCCCGACACCTGAGTCCTCCTACGAGCAGTACTTC
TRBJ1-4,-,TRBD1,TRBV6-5,CASSSGTGGEKLFF,TGTGCCAGCAGCTCGGGGACAGGTGGAGAAAAACTGTTTTTT
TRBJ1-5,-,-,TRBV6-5,CASSYSSEVTNQPQHF,TGTGCCAGCAGTTACTCTTCGGAGGTGACAAATCAGCCCCAGCATTTT
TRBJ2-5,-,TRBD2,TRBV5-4,CASSHPTSGGEETQYF,TGTGCCAGCAGCCACCCGACTAGCGGGGGGGAAGAGACCCAGTACTTC
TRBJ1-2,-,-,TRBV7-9,CASSLGMTANYGYTF,TGTGCCAGCAGCTTAGGGATGACAGCTAACTATGGCTACACCTTC
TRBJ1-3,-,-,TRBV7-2,CASSLDPSGNTIYF,TGTGCCAGCAGCTTAGATCCTTCTGGAAACACCATATATTTT
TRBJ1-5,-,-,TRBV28,CASSFPDSRNQPQHF,TGTGCCAGCAGTTTCCCGGACAGCCGCAATCAGCCCCAGCATTTT
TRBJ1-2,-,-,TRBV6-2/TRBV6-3,CASSYSNQIVNYGYTF,TGTGCCAGCAGTTACTCGAATCAGATCGTAAACTATGGCTACACCTTC
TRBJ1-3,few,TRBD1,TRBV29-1,CSVEGQGVGNTIYF,TGCAGCGTTGAAGGGCAGGGGGTCGGAAACACCATATATTTT
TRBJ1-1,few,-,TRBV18,CASSPTGKMNTEAFF,TGTGCCAGCTCACCGACAGGCAAAATGAACACTGAAGCTTTCTTT
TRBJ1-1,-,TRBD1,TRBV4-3,CASSQEFPGTGGGGTEAFF,TGCGCCAGCAGCCAGGAATTCCCGGGGACAGGGGGAGGAGGGACTGAAGCTTTCTTT
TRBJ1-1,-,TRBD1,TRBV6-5,CASGRTGGTEAFF,TGTGCCAGCGGACGGACAGGGGGCACTGAAGCTTTCTTT
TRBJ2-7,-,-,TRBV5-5,CASGDRIEQYF,TGTGCCAGCGGAGACAGAATCGAGCAGTACTTC
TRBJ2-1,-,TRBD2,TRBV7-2,CASSHYPLRGGNEQFF,TGTGCCAGCAGCCATTACCCCCTCCGGGGGGGCAATGAGCAGTTCTTC
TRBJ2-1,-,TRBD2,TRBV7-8,CASSSRPTSGGYNEQFF,TGTGCCAGCAGCTCTCGGCCGACTAGCGGGGGATACAATGAGCAGTTCTTC
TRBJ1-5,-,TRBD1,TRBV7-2,CASSLDRDRDDQPQHF,TGTGCCAGCAGCTTAGATAGAGACAGGGACGATCAGCCCCAGCATTTT
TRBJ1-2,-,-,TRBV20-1,CSARGSPGYTF,TGCAGTGCTAGGGGCAGTCCGGGCTACACCTTC
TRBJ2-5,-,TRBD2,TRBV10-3,CAISGGRQETQYF,TGTGCCATCTCGGGGGGTCGGCAAGAGACCCAGTACTTC
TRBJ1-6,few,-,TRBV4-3,CASSQSRGSYNSPLHF,TGCGCCAGCAGCCAGAGTCGGGGGTCCTATAATTCACCCCTCCACTTT
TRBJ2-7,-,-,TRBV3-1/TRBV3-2,CASSRWDTAYEQYF,TGTGCCAGCAGCCGATGGGACACGGCGTACGAGCAGTACTTC
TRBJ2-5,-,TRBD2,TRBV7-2,CASSPRGSYEETQYF,TGTGCCAGCAGCCCGCGGGGGAGCTATGAGGAGACCCAGTACTTC
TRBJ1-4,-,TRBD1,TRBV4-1,CASSRRLLGQGASVGEKLFF,TGCGCCAGCAGCCGAAGATTACTGGGACAGGGGGCTTCTGTTGGTGAAAAACTGTTTTTT
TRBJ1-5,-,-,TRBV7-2,CASSPTGLGQPQHF,TGTGCCAGCAGCCCTACCGGGTTGGGTCAGCCCCAGCATTTT
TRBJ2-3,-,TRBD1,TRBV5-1,CASSRKTGGMVDTQYF,TGCGCCAGCAGCAGAAAGACAGGGGGCATGGTAGATACGCAGTATTTT
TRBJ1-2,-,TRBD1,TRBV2,CASLRDRGTYGYTF,TGTGCCAGCCTCCGGGACAGGGGTACCTATGGCTACACCTTC
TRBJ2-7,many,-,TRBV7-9,CASSWSGFYEQYF,TGTGCCAGCAGCTGGTCGGGATTTTACGAGCAGTACTTC
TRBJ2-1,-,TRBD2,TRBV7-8,CASSPTSGGPGLNEQFF,TGTGCCAGCAGCCCGACTAGCGGGGGGCCAGGGCTCAATGAGCAGTTCTTC
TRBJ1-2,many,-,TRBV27,CASSLRMDRGGYTF,TGTGCCAGCAGCCTAAGGATGGACCGAGGGGGCTACACCTTC
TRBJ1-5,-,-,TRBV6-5,CASRLFWNQPQHF,TGTGCCAGCCGACTGTTCTGGAATCAGCCCCAGCATTTT
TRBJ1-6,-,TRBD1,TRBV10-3,CAISEMGQSNSPLHF,TGTGCCATCAGTGAGATGGGACAGAGTAATTCACCCCTCCACTTT
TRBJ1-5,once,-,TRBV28,CASRGPPVENQPQHF,TGTGCCAGCAGGGGGCCACCAGTTGAGAATCAGCCCCAGCATTTT
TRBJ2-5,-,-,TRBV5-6,CASSLLAQNSWETQYF,TGTGCCAGCAGCCTGTTGGCGCAGAACAGCTGGGAGACCCAGTACTTC
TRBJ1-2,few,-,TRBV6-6,CASSHGDNYGYTF,TGTGCCAGCAGCCACGGGGATAACTATGGCTACACCTTC
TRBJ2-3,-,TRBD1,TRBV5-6,CASRYTRGRDTQYF,TGTGCCAGCAGATACACCAGGGGGCGGGATACGCAGTATTTT
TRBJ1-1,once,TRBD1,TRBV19,CASNRGRDTEAFF,TGTGCCAGCAACAGGGGGCGGGACACTGAAGCTTTCTTT
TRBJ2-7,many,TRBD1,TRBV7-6,CASSLIAGTGGYEQYF,TGTGCCAGCAGCTTAATAGCCGGGACAGGGGGCTACGAGCAGTACTTC
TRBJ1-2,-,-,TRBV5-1,CASKEGEDYGYTF,TGCGCCAGTAAAGAGGGGGAAGACTATGGCTACACCTTC
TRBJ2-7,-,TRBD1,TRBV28,CASSPTTDRGEEQYF,TGTGCCAGCAGTCCCACCACGGACAGGGGAGAAGAGCAGTACTTC
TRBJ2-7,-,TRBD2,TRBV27,CASRGLGLAGSYEQYF,TGTGCCAGCAGGGGTTTAGGACTAGCGGGGAGTTACGAGCAGTACTTC
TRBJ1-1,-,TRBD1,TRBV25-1,CASSESGQGPNTEAFF,TGTGCCAGCAGTGAATCGGGACAGGGGCCGAACACTGAAGCTTTCTTT
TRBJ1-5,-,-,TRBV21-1,CASSKSRALLYQPQHF,TGTGCCAGCAGCAAGTCCAGGGCCTTACTTTATCAGCCCCAGCATTTT
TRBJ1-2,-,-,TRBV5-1,CASSLGQNYGYTF,TGCGCCAGCAGCTTGGGACAGAACTATGGCTACACCTTC
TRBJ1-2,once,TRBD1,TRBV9,CASSPTTGLGYTF,TGTGCCAGCAGCCCGACGACAGGGCTTGGCTACACCTTC
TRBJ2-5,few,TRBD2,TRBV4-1,CASSHPAGGPKTQYF,TGCGCCAGCAGCCATCCAGCGGGGGGGCCGAAGACCCAGTACTTC
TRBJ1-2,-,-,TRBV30,CAWSVNSRLGYTF,TGTGCCTGGAGTGTAAATAGCCGCCTTGGCTACACCTTC
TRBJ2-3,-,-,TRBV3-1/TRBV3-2,CASSREGGTDTQYF,TGTGCCAGCAGCCGAGAAGGGGGCACAGATACGCAGTATTTT
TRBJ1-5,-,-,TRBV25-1,CASSESGSSNQPQHF,TGTGCCAGCAGTGAGTCCGGTAGTAGCAATCAGCCCCAGCATTTT
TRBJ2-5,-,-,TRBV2,CASSPSRQETQYF,TGTGCCAGCAGTCCCTCACGGCAAGAGACCCAGTACTTC